This T cell receptor (beta chain) derives from a study of T cell responses to AZD1222 COVID-19 vaccine. Profiled with immunoSEQ multiplex PCR; TCRdb holds only in-frame clones, not every one. The sample has 93,000 or so clones; 91% are singletons. Trimming took 0 bases from V and 5 from J, leaving 4 bases between them. From germline, CDR1 is DFQATT and CDR2 SNEGSKA (reference sequence). There are 11 residues in the CDR3. On this clone itself: The antigen remains unidentified.

Study-wide results and limits: The study reported that nearly half of spike-specific TCRs target unmutated variant regions. A mostly white British donor set with more females was recruited, and clonal diversity was possibly underestimated. There were repertoire samples only from the period after the peak T cell response. Baseline seropositivity characterized only a handful of AZD1222 recipients.

Specimen: peripheral blood, collected on day 0 of AZD1222 vaccination. The rearrangement joins TRBV20-1 to TRBJ1-2, with unresolved D. The TCR comes from an adult in good health. The CDR3 bases are TGCAGTGCTAGAGAGACATATGGCTACACCTTC. This sequence encodes CSARETYGYTF.